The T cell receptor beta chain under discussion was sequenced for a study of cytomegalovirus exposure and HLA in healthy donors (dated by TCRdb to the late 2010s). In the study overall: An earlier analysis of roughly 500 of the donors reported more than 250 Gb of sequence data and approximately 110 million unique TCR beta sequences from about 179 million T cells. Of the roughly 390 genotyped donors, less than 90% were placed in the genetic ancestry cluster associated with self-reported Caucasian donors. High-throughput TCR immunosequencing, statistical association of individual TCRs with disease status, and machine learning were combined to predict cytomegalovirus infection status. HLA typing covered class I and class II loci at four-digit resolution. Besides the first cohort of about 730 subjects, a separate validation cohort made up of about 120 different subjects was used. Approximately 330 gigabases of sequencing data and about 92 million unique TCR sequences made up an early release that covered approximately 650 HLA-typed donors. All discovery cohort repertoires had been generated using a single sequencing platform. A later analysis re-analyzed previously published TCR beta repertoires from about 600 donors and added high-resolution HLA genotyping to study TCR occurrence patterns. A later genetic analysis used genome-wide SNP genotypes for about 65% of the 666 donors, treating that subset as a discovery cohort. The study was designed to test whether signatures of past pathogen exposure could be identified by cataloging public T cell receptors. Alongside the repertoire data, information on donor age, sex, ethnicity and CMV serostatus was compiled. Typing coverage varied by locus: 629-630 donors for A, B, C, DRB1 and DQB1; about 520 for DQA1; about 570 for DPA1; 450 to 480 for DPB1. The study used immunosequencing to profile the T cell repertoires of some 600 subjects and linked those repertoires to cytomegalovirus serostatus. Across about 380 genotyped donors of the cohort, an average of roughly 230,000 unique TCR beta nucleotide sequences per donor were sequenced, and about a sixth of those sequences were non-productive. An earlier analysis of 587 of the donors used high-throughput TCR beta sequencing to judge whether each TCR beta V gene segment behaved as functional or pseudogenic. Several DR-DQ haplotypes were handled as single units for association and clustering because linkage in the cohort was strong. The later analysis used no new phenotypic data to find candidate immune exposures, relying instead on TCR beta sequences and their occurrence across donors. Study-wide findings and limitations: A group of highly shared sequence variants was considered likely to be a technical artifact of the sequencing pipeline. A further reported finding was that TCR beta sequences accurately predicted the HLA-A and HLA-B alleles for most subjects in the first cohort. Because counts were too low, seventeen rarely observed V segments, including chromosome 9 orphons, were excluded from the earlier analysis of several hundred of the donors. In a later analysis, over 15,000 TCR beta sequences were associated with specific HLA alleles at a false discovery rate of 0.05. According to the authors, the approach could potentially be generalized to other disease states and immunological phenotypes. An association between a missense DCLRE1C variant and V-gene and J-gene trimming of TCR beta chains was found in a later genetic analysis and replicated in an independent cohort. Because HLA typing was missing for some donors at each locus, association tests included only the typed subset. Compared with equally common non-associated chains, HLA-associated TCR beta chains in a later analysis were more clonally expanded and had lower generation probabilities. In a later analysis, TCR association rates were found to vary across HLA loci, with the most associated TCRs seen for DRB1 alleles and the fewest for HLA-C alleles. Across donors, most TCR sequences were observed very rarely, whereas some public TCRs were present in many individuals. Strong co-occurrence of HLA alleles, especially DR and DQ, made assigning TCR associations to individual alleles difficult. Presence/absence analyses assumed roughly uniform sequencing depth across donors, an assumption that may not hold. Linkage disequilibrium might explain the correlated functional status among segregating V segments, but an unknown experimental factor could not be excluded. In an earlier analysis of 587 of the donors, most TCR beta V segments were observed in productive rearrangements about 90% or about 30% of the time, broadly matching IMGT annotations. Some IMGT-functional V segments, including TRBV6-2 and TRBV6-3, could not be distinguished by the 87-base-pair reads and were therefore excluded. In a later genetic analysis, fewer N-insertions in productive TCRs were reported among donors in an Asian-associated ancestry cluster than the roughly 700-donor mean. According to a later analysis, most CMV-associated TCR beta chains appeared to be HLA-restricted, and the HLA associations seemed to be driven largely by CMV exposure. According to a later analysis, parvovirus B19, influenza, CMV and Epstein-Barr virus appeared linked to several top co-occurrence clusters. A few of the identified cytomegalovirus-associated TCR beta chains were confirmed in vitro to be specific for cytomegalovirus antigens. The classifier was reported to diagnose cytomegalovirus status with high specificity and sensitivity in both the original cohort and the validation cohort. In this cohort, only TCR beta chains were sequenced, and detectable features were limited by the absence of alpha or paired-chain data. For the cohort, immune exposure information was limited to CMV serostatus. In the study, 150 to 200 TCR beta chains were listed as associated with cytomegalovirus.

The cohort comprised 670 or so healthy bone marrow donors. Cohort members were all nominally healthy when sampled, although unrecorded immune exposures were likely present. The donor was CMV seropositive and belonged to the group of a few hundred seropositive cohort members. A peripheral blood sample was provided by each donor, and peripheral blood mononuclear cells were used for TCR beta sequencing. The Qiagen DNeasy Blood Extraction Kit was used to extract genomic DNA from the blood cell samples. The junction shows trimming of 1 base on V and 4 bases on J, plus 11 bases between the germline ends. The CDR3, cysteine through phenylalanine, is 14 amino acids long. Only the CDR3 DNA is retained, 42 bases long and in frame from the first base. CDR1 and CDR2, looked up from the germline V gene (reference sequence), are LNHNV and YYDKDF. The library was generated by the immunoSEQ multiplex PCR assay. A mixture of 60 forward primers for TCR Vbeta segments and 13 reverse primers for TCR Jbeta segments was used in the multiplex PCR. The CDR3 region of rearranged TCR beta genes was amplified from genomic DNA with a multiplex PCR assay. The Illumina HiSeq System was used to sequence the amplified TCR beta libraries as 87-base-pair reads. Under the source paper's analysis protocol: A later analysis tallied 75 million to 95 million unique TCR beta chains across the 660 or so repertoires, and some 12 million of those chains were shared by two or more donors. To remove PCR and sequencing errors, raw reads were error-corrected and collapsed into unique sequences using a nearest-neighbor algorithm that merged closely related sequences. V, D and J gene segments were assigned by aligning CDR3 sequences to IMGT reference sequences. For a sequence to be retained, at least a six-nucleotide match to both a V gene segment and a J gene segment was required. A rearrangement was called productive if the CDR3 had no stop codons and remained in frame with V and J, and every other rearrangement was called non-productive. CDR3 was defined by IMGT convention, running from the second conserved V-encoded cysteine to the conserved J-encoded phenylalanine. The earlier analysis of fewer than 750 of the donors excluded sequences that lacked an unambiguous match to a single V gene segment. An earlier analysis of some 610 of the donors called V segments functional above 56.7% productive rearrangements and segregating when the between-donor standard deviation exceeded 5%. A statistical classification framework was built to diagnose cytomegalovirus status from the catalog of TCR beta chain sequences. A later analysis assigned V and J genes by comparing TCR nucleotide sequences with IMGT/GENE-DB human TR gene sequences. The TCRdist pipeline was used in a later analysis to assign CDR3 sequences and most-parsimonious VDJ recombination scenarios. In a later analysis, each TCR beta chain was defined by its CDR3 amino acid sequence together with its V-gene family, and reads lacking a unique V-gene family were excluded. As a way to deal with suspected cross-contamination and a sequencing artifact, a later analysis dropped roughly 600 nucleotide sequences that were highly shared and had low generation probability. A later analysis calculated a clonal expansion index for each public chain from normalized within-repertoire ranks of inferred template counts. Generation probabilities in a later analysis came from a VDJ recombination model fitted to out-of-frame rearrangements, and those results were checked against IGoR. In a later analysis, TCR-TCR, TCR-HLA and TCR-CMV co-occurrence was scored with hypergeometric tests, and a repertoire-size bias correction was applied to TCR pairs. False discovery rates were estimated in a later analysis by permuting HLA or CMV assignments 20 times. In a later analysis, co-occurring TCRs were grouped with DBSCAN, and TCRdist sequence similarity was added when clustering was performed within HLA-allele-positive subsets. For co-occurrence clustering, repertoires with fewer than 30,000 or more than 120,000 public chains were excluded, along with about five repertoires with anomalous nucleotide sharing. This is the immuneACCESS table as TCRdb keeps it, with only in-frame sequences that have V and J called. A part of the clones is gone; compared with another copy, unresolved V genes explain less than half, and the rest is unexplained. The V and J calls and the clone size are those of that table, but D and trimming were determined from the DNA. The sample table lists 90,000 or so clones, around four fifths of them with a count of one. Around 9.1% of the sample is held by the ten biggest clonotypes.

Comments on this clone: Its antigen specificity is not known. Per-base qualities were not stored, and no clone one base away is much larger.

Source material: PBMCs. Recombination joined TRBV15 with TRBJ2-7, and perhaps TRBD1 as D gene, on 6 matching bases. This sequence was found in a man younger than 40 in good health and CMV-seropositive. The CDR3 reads CATSRGGQLYEQYF. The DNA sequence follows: TGTGCCACCAGCAGAGGCGGACAGTTATACGAGCAGTACTTC.